The sequence of this TCR beta chain was determined in a study of early T cells in non-severe SARS-CoV-2 infection. Whole-study context: With bulk RNA from unsorted whole blood as input, sequencing yielded unpaired chains.

TCRdb redid the calling of the 5' RACE reads with MiXCR, one entry per CDR3 protein. The data show roughly 28,000 distinct CDR3 sequences, 4% to 4.5% seen once. This clonotype was observed a few times. The germline CDR1 and CDR2 sequences are SQVTM and ANQGSEA. With V trimmed by 3 bases and J by 4 bases, 0 bases remained unmatched. The CDR3 has 11 amino acids. J is TRBJ2-7 and V is TRBV29-1, with TRBD1 matching over 7 bases. The sequence was obtained from an adult who was a healthcare worker with PCR-confirmed SARS-CoV-2 infection or an uninfected control (not recorded which). The sample taken for sequencing was whole blood. The CDR3: CSVDRGYEQYF. The DNA of the CDR3 is TGCAGCGTTGACAGGGGGTACGAGCAGTACTTC.